This TCR beta chain stems from a study of beta chain features in type 1 diabetes. Study in general: The patients were much like the healthy donors in age, gender and cell yields. Study results and caveats: It was among patients, rather than healthy donors, that naive, central memory and Treg TCRB repertoires appeared more similar. Moderately but significantly shorter TCRB CDR3s were found in Type 1 diabetes patients in all four CD4+ subsets.

Many counts were recorded for this clone. Its antigen remains unidentified. The single heparinised draw taken from each donor contained about 100 mL of blood on average. The entirety of the isolated RNA underwent reverse transcription, so expressed TCRB transcripts were sequenced. It was found that naive, central memory and regulatory T cell samples averaged around 3.7 million reads. The data were produced by immunoSEQ multiplex PCR, yet TCRdb's version contains in-frame clones alone and is incomplete. The repertoire holds 120,000 or so clones, with less than 20% as singletons. Input material: central memory CD4+ T cells from blood. The receptor comes from a man younger than 40 with type 1 diabetes.

The CDR3 nucleotides read TGCAGCGTTGTTCCCGGCGGTGGTAACGAGCAGTACTTC. It encodes CSVVPGGGNEQYF. The rearrangement uses TRBV29-1 and TRBJ2-7; D is undetermined. Between the trimmed V and J ends, which lost 4 bases and 5 bases, there was a span of 15 bases. The CDR3 spans 13 residues. Per the germline V gene, CDR1 is SQVTM and CDR2 is ANQGSEA.